This TCR beta chain is drawn from a study of OX40 agonist ivuxolimab in advanced cancers. About the study: Patients received the agonistic anti-OX40 (CD134) antibody ivuxolimab. Patients achieving partial responses numbered three: one hepatocellular carcinoma case and two cutaneous melanoma cases.

Autoimmune disease history or systemic immunosuppression disqualified patients. This CDR3 has 14 residues. The germline CDR1 and CDR2 sequences are SGHVS and FQNEAQ. V lost 1 base and J lost 2, with 6 bases in between. Using immunoSEQ multiplex PCR, the repertoire was profiled, and TCRdb retains in-frame clones only, with some absent. The sample includes about 24,000 clones, roughly 93% of them seen just once. The chain recombines TRBV7-8 with TRBJ1-3, with D uncertain. The source was CD4+ or CD8+ T cells sorted from blood, collected in a trial of the OX40 agonist ivuxolimab. The TCR comes from an adult with an advanced solid tumor such as melanoma, head and neck, liver or kidney cancer. CDR3 DNA sequence: TGTGCCAGCAGCTTAGGGACCACTGGAAACACCATATATTTT. This sequence encodes CASSLGTTGNTIYF. Drawing the rest from reference TRBV7-8 and TRBJ1-3, the complete variable domain is GAGVSQSPRYKVAKRGQDVALRCDPISGHVSLFWYQQALGQGPEFLTYFQNEAQLDKSGLPSDRFFAERPEGSVSTLKIQRTQQEDSAVYLCASSLGTTGNTIYFGEGSWLTVV.